Given below is one TCR beta chain in context. In the original analysis: Quantification of nucleated cells was approximated via reference gene primer amplification. The method was immunoSEQ multiplex PCR; TCRdb's version includes in-frame clones alone and lacks a portion of them. V and J calls and clone size follow that table, whereas D and trimming were derived from the DNA. The table has about 160,000 clones, around 83% seen once. The sample is drawn from a study of blood T cell repertoires in COVID-19. Looking at the study overall: Some COVID-19 samples were acute and others convalescent; all came from the United States, Italy and Spain. T cells, B-cell-depleted T cells, or PBMCs provided the cDNA or gDNA that served as material.

The CDR3 totals 14 residues. With 2 bases clipped from V and 7 bases from J, the junction kept 5 bases outside the gene matches. The germline V gene encodes CDR1 MDHEN and CDR2 SYDVKM. Specimen: peripheral blood. This TCR derives from a man aged 35-49 years with acute or convalescent COVID-19. The rearrangement links TRBV28 to TRBJ2-1; 7 bases map to TRBD2. The CDR3 is CASSLLDGGNEQFF. The DNA for the CDR3 is TGTGCCAGCAGTTTACTGGACGGGGGGAATGAGCAGTTCTTC.